A selection of T cell receptor beta chains follows, all from one sample in a study of neurological immune-mediated disorders. TCRdb reprocessed the 5' RACE reads with MiXCR, giving one entry per CDR3 protein. There are approximately 41,000 distinct CDR3 sequences in the sample; about 14% occur only once, and roughly 3.6% lies in the top ten. Sequences were obtained from CD4+ T cells from blood. Receptor source: a woman in her sixties with HTLV-1-associated myelopathy (HAM/TSP). CDR3s include the opening cysteine and the closing phenylalanine or tryptophan. Fields, in order: V gene, clone size, J gene, D gene, CDR3 DNA, CDR3 protein. A D gene is named only where the DNA matches it firmly. Clone sizes are given selectively: once, few, many, or a class where the clone is expanded.

v_gene: TRBV5-1
abundance: many
j_gene: TRBJ2-1
d_gene: .
CDR3nt: TGCGCCAGCAGCTTGGGGCTCTACAATGAGCAGTTCTTC
CDR3aa: CASSLGLYNEQFF

v_gene: TRBV20-1
abundance: few
j_gene: TRBJ1-1
d_gene: TRBD1
CDR3nt: TGCAGTGCTTGGACAGGGGGCCGGGTCACTGAAGCTTTCTTT
CDR3aa: CSAWTGGRVTEAFF

v_gene: TRBV6-5
abundance: .
j_gene: TRBJ1-2
d_gene: .
CDR3nt: TGTGCCAACAGTTACTCAACTAACTATGGCTACACCTTC
CDR3aa: CANSYSTNYGYTF

v_gene: TRBV30
abundance: many
j_gene: TRBJ1-2
d_gene: TRBD1
CDR3nt: TGTGCCTGGAGTACCGGACAGGGGGCAAACTATGGCTACACCTTC
CDR3aa: CAWSTGQGANYGYTF

v_gene: TRBV30
abundance: .
j_gene: TRBJ1-6
d_gene: .
CDR3nt: TGTGCCTGGAGTGTGCAGAATTCACCCCTCCACTTT
CDR3aa: CAWSVQNSPLHF

v_gene: TRBV20-1
abundance: many
j_gene: TRBJ2-2
d_gene: .
CDR3nt: TGCAGTGCTAGAAAGCCAGGGGCAGGGATCGGGGAGCTGTTTTTT
CDR3aa: CSARKPGAGIGELFF

v_gene: TRBV4-1
abundance: many
j_gene: TRBJ2-3
d_gene: .
CDR3nt: TGCGCCAGCAGCCAAGATTCTGAAGGGATAGTTGCAGATACGCAGTATTTT
CDR3aa: CASSQDSEGIVADTQYF

v_gene: TRBV2
abundance: .
j_gene: TRBJ2-7
d_gene: TRBD2
CDR3nt: TGTGCCATTCCCCGGGACTACTTCCCCTACGAGCAGTACTTC
CDR3aa: CAIPRDYFPYEQYF

v_gene: TRBV11-2
abundance: many
j_gene: TRBJ2-1
d_gene: .
CDR3nt: TGTGCCAGCAGCTTAGATTTCAGCCTCAATGAGCAGTTCTTC
CDR3aa: CASSLDFSLNEQFF

v_gene: TRBV5-1
abundance: many
j_gene: TRBJ1-2
d_gene: .
CDR3nt: TGCGCCAGCAGCATAGACAGCCTGGATTATGGCTACACCTTC
CDR3aa: CASSIDSLDYGYTF

v_gene: TRBV4-2
abundance: .
j_gene: TRBJ2-1
d_gene: TRBD1
CDR3nt: TGTGCCAGCAGCCCAGGACAGGGGGCAGGGCAGTTCTTC
CDR3aa: CASSPGQGAGQFF

v_gene: TRBV5-6
abundance: many
j_gene: TRBJ2-5
d_gene: .
CDR3nt: TGTGCCAGCAGCTTGGGGGGGAACCAAGAGACCCAGTACTTC
CDR3aa: CASSLGGNQETQYF

v_gene: TRBV7-3
abundance: few
j_gene: TRBJ2-3
d_gene: .
CDR3nt: TGTGCCAGCGACTTAGGGGGGGGCGGGGATACGCAGTATTTT
CDR3aa: CASDLGGGGDTQYF

v_gene: TRBV5-1
abundance: many
j_gene: TRBJ1-1
d_gene: .
CDR3nt: TGCGCCAGCAGCCCCGGACCTGGGGTCCAGAACACTGAAGCTTTCTTT
CDR3aa: CASSPGPGVQNTEAFF

v_gene: TRBV2
abundance: many
j_gene: TRBJ1-5
d_gene: TRBD1
CDR3nt: TGTGCCAGCAGGGGAGACAGGGACAATCAGCCCCAGCATTTT
CDR3aa: CASRGDRDNQPQHF

v_gene: TRBV7-8
abundance: many
j_gene: TRBJ2-5
d_gene: TRBD2
CDR3nt: TGTGCCAGCAGCTTAAGTGCGGGGGAACAGTGGACCCAGTACTTC
CDR3aa: CASSLSAGEQWTQYF

v_gene: TRBV20-1
abundance: many
j_gene: TRBJ2-5
d_gene: TRBD2
CDR3nt: TGCAGTGCTAGAGCGGGGGACGGGGGGGAGACCCAGTACTTC
CDR3aa: CSARAGDGGETQYF